This T cell receptor beta chain was recovered during a study of T cells expressing NK-cell markers. Looking at the study overall: HCMV serostatus: seven of eight sequenced donors positive, one negative.

Study-wide results and limits: Of the CD8+ T cells in about 6 donors, roughly 1.0-7.5% belonged to dominant NKG2C+ clonotypes. The same clonotypes also predominated in the CD3+CD56-NKG2C+ fraction of a few donors. HCMV specificity was not established for the expanded NKG2C+ T cell clones.

TCRdb reprocessed the 5' RACE reads, with one entry per CDR3 protein and no DNA. Its clone listing holds about 32,000 distinct CDR3 sequences. Turning to this clonotype: Its antigen is as yet unknown.

Specimen: blood T cells: a sorted CD56 or NKG2C T cell subset, CD4+ or CD8+ T cells, or bulk PBMC T cells (not recorded which). The TCR originated in a woman between 18 and 70 years old in good health.

CDR3: CAISGGGQMNTEAFF. The chain uses TRBV10-3 and TRBJ1-1; TCRdb's D call, TRBD1, is unchecked because there is no DNA. The length of the CDR3 is 15 residues. Germline CDR1 and CDR2: ENHRY and SYGVKD.